This entry lists 23 T cell receptor beta chains sequenced from one sample in a study of PD-1 blockade in classical Hodgkin lymphoma. This sample's time point: cycle 4 day 1 (C4D1), after 5 to 7 weeks of nivolumab. Every patient had relapsed following autologous stem cell transplantation, and cohorts differed in brentuximab vedotin exposure. Generated by immunoSEQ multiplex PCR, the TCRdb table keeps only in-frame clones and is missing some. The table records tens of thousands of clones, roughly 78% of them present only once. Sequenced material: peripheral blood mononuclear cells (PBMCs), taken before the fourth cycle of nivolumab. Receptors originate from a human donor with classical Hodgkin lymphoma.

In its sample, this clone was seen many times. The chain is built from TRBV28 and TRBJ2-1, with 7 bases lining up with TRBD2. J was trimmed by 0 bases and V by 5 bases; bases with no gene match: 7. There are 16 residues in the CDR3. The germline V gene has CDR1 MDHEN and CDR2 SYDVKM. The CDR3 loop is CASSPGGSLSYNEQFF. Written as DNA, the CDR3 is TGTGCCAGCAGTCCCGGGGGGTCCCTCTCCTACAATGAGCAGTTCTTC.

This clone was seen just once. The chain carries TRBV7-3 and TRBJ2-7, with D perhaps TRBD2 (6 bases). Germline V gives CDR1 SGHTA, CDR2 FQGTGA. Trimming shortened V by 5 bases and J by 5 bases, and 13 bases separated the two germline ends. The CDR3 sequence is 13 residues long. The chain's CDR3 is CASSLRRGHEQYF. CDR3 nucleotide sequence: TGTGCCAGCAGCCTCCGGAGGGGACACGAGCAGTACTTC.

In its sample, this clone ranks as medium-sized. V and J are TRBV27 and TRBJ1-2; tentative D call: TRBD1 (6 bases). The CDR3 has 14 amino acids. CDR1 is MNHEY and CDR2 is SMNVEV in the germline V gene (reference sequence). Trimming pared 4 bases from V and 6 bases from J, leaving 15 bases between. As DNA, the CDR3 is TGTGCCAGCAGTTCCCTTACAGGGATCAATGGCTACACCTTC. Translating gives CASSSLTGINGYTF.

The chain is built from TRBV7-2 and TRBJ2-2; 9 nucleotides agree with TRBD1. The V gene end was trimmed by 5 bases and the J gene end by 4 bases; junction bases not matched to a gene: 8. This CDR3 region has 16 residues. Germline values: CDR1 SGHTA, CDR2 FQGNSA. CDR3 DNA sequence: TGTGCCAGCAGCCCCAATACAGGGGGCGGCACCGGGGAGCTGTTTTTT. Its translation is CASSPNTGGGTGELFF.

The V gene is TRBV7-6, the J gene TRBJ2-7; D is ambiguous. The CDR3 is made up of 14 amino acids. The germline V and J ends were trimmed by 1 base and 4 bases, with 11 bases remaining between them. Germline-derived CDR1 and CDR2 are SGHVS and FNYEAQ. The DNA of the CDR3 is TGTGCCAGCAGCTTAGGAGGCGGCTCTTACGAGCAGTACTTC. Residues: CASSLGGGSYEQYF.

The rearrangement uses TRBV27 and TRBJ2-3, with 14 bases fitting TRBD2. Germline CDR1 is MNHEY and CDR2 is SMNVEV (reference sequence). CDR3 length: 19 residues. V shed 5 bases, J shed 4 bases, and the junction held 14 bases outside the gene matches. The CDR3 loop reads CASSNPGLAGAWSPDTQYF. The DNA for the CDR3 is TGTGCCAGCAGTAATCCGGGACTAGCGGGGGCCTGGTCCCCAGATACGCAGTATTTT.

The chain is built from TRBV6-6 and TRBJ1-1; a possible D gene is TRBD1 (5 bases). The CDR3 length is 12 residues. The V and J ends lost 10 bases and 5 bases respectively, with 14 bases between them. CDR1 and CDR2 from the germline V gene are MNHNY and SVGAGI (reference sequence). The chain's CDR3 is CATRDSRTEAFF. Written as DNA, the CDR3 is TGTGCCACCCGGGACTCACGGACTGAAGCTTTCTTT.

Notes on this clone: An end of the junction differs from the germline gene, which may be a read error. The chain combines TRBV5-1 with TRBJ1-2, with D hard to call. Germline values: CDR1 SGHRS, CDR2 YFSETQ. The CDR3 runs 12 residues. The CDR3 bases are TGTGCCAGCAGGACGAGTTACTATGGCTACACCTTC. Its translation: CASRTSYYGYTF.

The J gene is TRBJ1-4, the V gene TRBV30, with D hard to call. Germline assignment: CDR1 GTSNPN and CDR2 SVGIG (reference sequence). CDR3 size: 13 residues. V lost 3 bases and J 7 bases, leaving 12 bases between the germline ends. CDR3 in amino acids: CAWSPGVGEKLFF. CDR3 DNA: TGTGCCTGGAGCCCTGGGGTGGGTGAAAAACTGTTTTTT.

In its sample, this clone was seen once. V usage is TRBV6-7 and J usage is TRBJ1-3; no firm D call. TRBV6-7 counts as an open reading frame of uncertain function. CDR3 size: 15 residues. V lost 6 bases and J 4 bases, leaving 16 bases between the germline ends. The CDR3 here is CASSRPGWSGNTIYF. DNA of the CDR3: TGTGCCAGCAGCCGACCGGGGTGGTCAGGAAACACCATATATTTT.

V usage is TRBV28 and J usage is TRBJ1-2; TRBD1 matches 9 bases. From germline, CDR1 is MDHEN and CDR2 SYDVKM. The CDR3 spans 13 residues. The ends lost 5 bases at V and 4 bases at J; junction bases unmatched: 2. The CDR3 coding sequence is TGTGCCAGCAGTAGGACAGGGGCCTATGGCTACACCTTC. Residues: CASSRTGAYGYTF.

The chain joins TRBV7-3 to TRBJ1-1; 7 nucleotides line up with TRBD1. V was clipped by 3 bases and J by 2 bases; unmatched bases: 3. Germline-derived CDR1 and CDR2 are SGHTA and FQGTGA. There are 14 residues in the CDR3. CDR3 residues: CASSFGTDNTEAFF. The CDR3 DNA reads as TGTGCCAGCAGCTTTGGGACAGACAACACTGAAGCTTTCTTT.

The genes are TRBV18 and TRBJ1-1; D gene uncertain. This CDR3 has 14 residues. Germline CDR1 is KGHSH and CDR2 is LQKENI. Between the trimmed V and J ends, which lost 3 bases and 3 bases, there was a span of 11 bases. The CDR3 DNA sequence: TGTGCCAGCTCACCTGACATTGGGGACACTGAAGCTTTCTTT. Translation gives CASSPDIGDTEAFF. The whole variable domain, remainder taken from reference TRBV18 and TRBJ1-1, is NAGVMQNPRHLVRRRGQEARLRCSPMKGHSHVYWYRQLPEEGLKFMVYLQKENIIDESGMPKERFSAEFPKEGPSILRIQQVVRGDSAAYFCASSPDIGDTEAFFGQGTRLTVV.

The rearrangement links TRBV2 to TRBJ1-1; TRBD1 aligns across 7 bases. CDR1 SNHLY and CDR2 FYNNEI come from the germline V gene. The CDR3 has 12 amino acids. With V trimmed by 9 bases and J by 1 base, 2 bases remained unmatched. The CDR3 sequence is CARQGQNTEAFF. The CDR3 DNA reads TGTGCCAGACAGGGGCAGAACACTGAAGCTTTCTTT.

This chain joins TRBV11-3 and TRBJ1-6; D unresolved. Germline V gene lookup returns CDR1 SGHNT and CDR2 YENEEA. The CDR3 is 17 amino acids. V was cut by 0 bases and J by 11 bases, with 20 bases left in between. For the CDR3, the DNA is TGTGCCAGCAGCTTAGATCGAGGCTTGGCTCGGGGAGCACCCCTCCACTTT. It translates to CASSLDRGLARGAPLHF.

The genes are TRBV18 and TRBJ1-1; no clear D gene. V shed 3 bases and J shed 7 bases, with 6 bases lying between them. Per germline, CDR1 KGHSH and CDR2 LQKENI. The CDR3 loop spans 11 amino acids. CDR3 residues: CASSPTDEAFF. CDR3 coding DNA: TGTGCCAGCTCACCGACCGATGAAGCTTTCTTT.

The V call is TRBV5-1, the J call TRBJ1-6; D may be TRBD1 (6 bases). The germline CDR1 and CDR2 sequences are SGHRS and YFSETQ. The germline V and J ends were trimmed by 0 bases and 9 bases, with 10 bases remaining between them. CDR3 size: 14 residues. CDR3 amino acids: CASSLDRAPSPLHF. CDR3 DNA: TGCGCCAGCAGCTTGGACAGGGCGCCTTCACCCCTCCACTTT.

The chain employs TRBV29-1 and TRBJ1-3; maybe TRBD1 (6 bases). Germline V gene data show CDR1 as SQVTM and CDR2 as ANQGSEA. V lost 6 bases and J lost 6, with 18 bases in between. This CDR3 has 14 residues. The CDR3 region is CSVRDTGFVNTIYF. CDR3 sequence (DNA): TGCAGCGTCCGGGACACGGGTTTCGTAAACACCATATATTTT. The full variable domain, rest sourced from reference TRBV29-1 and TRBJ1-3, is SAVISQKPSRDICQRGTSLTIQCQVDSQVTMMFWYRQQPGQSLTLIATANQGSEATYESGFVIDKFPISRPNLTFSTLTVSNMSPEDSSIYLCSVRDTGFVNTIYFGEGSWLTVV.

The chain is built from TRBV19 and TRBJ2-6, with D possibly called TRBD1 or TRBD2 (5 bases each). This CDR3 region has 16 residues. The germline V gene has CDR1 LNHDA and CDR2 SQIVND (reference sequence). Deletions cut 5 bases from V and 4 bases from J, with 15 bases between. The CDR3 DNA reads as TGTGCCAGTAGTGCCGGGTGGGGGATCGGGGCCAACGTCCTGACTTTC. This translates into CASSAGWGIGANVLTF.

This chain connects TRBV10-2 to TRBJ2-7; 9 positions agree with TRBD1. The CDR3 consists of 14 residues. V lost 6 bases and J lost 3; bases outside the gene matches: 6. Looked up from germline, CDR1 is WSHSY and CDR2 is SAAADI. DNA for the CDR3: TGCGCCAGCAGAAAGGGACAGGGAAACTACGAGCAGTACTTC. Protein product: CASRKGQGNYEQYF.

V is TRBV7-6 and J is TRBJ2-5; 10 bases match TRBD2. V gave up 1 base and J gave up 4 bases; unmatched junction bases: 12. The CDR3 runs 18 residues. Looked up from germline, CDR1 is SGHVS and CDR2 is FNYEAQ. As DNA, the CDR3 is TGTGCCAGCAGCTTAGGACGGAGGCTAGCGGGGGAGGGAGAGACCCAGTACTTC. It encodes CASSLGRRLAGEGETQYF.

V usage is TRBV9 and J usage is TRBJ2-2; TRBD2 matches 11 bases. This CDR3 spans 16 amino acids. V was clipped by 4 bases and J by 3 bases; unmatched bases: 5. Germline values: CDR1 SGDLS, CDR2 YYNGEE. CDR3 sequence: CASSPRLAGHTGELFF. CDR3 DNA sequence: TGTGCCAGCAGCCCTCGACTAGCGGGACACACCGGGGAGCTGTTTTTT.

The sample holds a few counts of this clone. The genes are TRBV19 and TRBJ1-1; tentatively, D is TRBD1 (6 bases). From germline, CDR1 is LNHDA and CDR2 SQIVND (reference sequence). The length of the CDR3 is 14 residues. The V and J ends lost 5 bases and 2 bases respectively, with 12 bases between them. This chain's CDR3 is CASSVPGGNTEAFF. The CDR3 nucleotides are TGTGCCAGTAGTGTCCCCGGGGGCAACACTGAAGCTTTCTTT. The whole variable domain, filled in from reference TRBV19 and TRBJ1-1, reads DGGITQSPKYLFRKEGQNVTLSCEQNLNHDAMYWYRQDPGQGLRLIYYSQIVNDFQKGDIAEGYSVSREKKESFPLTVTSAQKNPTAFYLCASSVPGGNTEAFFGQGTRLTVV.